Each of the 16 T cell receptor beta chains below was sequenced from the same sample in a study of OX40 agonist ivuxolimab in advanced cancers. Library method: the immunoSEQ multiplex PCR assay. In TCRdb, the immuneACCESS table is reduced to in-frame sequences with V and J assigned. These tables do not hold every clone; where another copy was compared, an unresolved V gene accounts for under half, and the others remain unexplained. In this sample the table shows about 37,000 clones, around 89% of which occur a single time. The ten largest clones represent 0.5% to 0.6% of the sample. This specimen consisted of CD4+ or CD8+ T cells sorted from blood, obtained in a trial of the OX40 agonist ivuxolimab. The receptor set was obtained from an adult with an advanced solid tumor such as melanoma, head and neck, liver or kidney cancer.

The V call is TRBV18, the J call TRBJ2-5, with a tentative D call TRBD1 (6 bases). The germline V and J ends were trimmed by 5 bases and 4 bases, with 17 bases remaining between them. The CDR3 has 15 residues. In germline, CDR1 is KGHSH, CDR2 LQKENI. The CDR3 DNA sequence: TGTGCCAGCTCATTCAACCAGGGGCGACGAGAGACCCAGTACTTC. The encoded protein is CASSFNQGRRETQYF.

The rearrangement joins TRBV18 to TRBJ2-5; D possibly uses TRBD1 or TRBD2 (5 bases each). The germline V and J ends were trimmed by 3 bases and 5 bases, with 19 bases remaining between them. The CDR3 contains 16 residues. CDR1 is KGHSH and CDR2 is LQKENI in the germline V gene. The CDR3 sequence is CASSPKGGAPGETQYF. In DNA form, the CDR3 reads TGTGCCAGCTCACCGAAGGGTGGGGCCCCGGGGGAGACCCAGTACTTC. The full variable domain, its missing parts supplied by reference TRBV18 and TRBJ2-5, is NAGVMQNPRHLVRRRGQEARLRCSPMKGHSHVYWYRQLPEEGLKFMVYLQKENIIDESGMPKERFSAEFPKEGPSILRIQQVVRGDSAAYFCASSPKGGAPGETQYFGPGTRLLVL.

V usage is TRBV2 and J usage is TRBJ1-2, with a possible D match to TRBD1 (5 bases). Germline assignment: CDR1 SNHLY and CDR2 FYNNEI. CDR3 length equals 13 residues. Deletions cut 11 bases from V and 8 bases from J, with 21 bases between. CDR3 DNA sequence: TGTGCCGGAGAGGGGCAGACCGGGTGGGGCTACACCTTC. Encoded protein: CAGEGQTGWGYTF. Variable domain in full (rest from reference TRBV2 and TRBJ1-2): EPEVTQTPSHQVTQMGQEVILRCVPISNHLYFYWYRQILGQKVEFLVSFYNNEISEKSEIFDDQFSVERPDGSNFTLKIRSTKLEDSAMYFCAGEGQTGWGYTFGSGTRLTVV.

The CDR3 loop is CASSRTGASEQYF. CDR3 coding DNA: TGTGCCAGCAGCCGGACAGGGGCCTCCGAGCAGTACTTC. V is TRBV7-3 and J is TRBJ2-7; 9 nucleotides match TRBD1. The CDR3 is made up of 13 amino acids. With 5 bases clipped from V and 6 bases from J, the junction kept 5 bases outside the gene matches. Per the germline V gene, CDR1 is SGHTA and CDR2 is FQGTGA.

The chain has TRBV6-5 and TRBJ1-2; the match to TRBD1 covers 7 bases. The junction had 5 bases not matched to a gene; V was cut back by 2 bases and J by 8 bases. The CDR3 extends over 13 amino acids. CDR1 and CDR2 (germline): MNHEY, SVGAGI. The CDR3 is CASSYRQGGGYTF. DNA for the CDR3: TGTGCCAGCAGTTACCGACAGGGAGGGGGCTACACCTTC.

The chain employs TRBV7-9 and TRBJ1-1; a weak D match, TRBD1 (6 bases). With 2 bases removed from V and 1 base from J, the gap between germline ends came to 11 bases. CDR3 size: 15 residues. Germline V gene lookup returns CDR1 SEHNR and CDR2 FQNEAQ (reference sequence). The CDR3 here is CASSLMGATNTEAFF. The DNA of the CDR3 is TGTGCCAGCAGCTTAATGGGGGCGACGAACACTGAAGCTTTCTTT.

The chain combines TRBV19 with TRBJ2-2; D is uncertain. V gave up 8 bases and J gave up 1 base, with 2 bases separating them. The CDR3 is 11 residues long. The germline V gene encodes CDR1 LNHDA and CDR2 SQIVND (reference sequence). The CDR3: CASGNTGELFF. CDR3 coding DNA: TGTGCCAGTGGGAACACCGGGGAGCTGTTTTTT.

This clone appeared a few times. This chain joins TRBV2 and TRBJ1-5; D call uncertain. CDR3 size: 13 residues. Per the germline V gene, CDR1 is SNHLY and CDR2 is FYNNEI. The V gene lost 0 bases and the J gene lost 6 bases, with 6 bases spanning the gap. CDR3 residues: CASSEANIQPQHF. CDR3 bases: TGTGCCAGCAGTGAAGCGAATATTCAGCCCCAGCATTTT. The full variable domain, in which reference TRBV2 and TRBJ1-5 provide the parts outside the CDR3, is EPEVTQTPSHQVTQMGQEVILRCVPISNHLYFYWYRQILGQKVEFLVSFYNNEISEKSEIFDDQFSVERPDGSNFTLKIRSTKLEDSAMYFCASSEANIQPQHFGDGTRLSIL.

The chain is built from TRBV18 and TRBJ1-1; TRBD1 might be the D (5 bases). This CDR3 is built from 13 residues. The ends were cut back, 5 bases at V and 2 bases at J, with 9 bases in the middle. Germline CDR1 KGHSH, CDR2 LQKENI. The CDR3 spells CASSGGDNTEAFF. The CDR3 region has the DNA TGTGCCAGCTCAGGGGGTGATAACACTGAAGCTTTCTTT.

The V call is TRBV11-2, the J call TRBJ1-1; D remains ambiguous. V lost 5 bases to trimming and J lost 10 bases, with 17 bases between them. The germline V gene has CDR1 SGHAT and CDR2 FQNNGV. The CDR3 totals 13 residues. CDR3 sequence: CASSTEERLGAFF. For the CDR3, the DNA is TGTGCCAGCAGCACCGAGGAAAGGCTGGGAGCTTTCTTT.

The CDR3 loop is CASSAGWTNTEAFF. Here the CDR3 DNA reads TGCGCCAGCAGTGCGGGGTGGACGAACACTGAAGCTTTCTTT. This chain joins TRBV10-2 and TRBJ1-1; D not certain. The length of the CDR3 is 14 residues. The V and J ends lost 4 bases and 1 base respectively, with 10 bases between them. Germline V gives CDR1 WSHSY, CDR2 SAAADI.

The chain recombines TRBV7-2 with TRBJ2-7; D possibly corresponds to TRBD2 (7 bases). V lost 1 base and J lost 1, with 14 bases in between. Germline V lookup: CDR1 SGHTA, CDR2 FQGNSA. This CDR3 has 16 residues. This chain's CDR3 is CASSLGGGGPSYEQYF. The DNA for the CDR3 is TGTGCCAGCAGCTTAGGTGGGGGGGGCCCATCCTACGAGCAGTACTTC.

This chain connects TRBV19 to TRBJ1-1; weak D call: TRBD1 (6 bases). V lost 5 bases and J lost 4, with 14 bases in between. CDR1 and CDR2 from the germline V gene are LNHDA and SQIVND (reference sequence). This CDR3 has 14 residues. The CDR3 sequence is CASSVGQWGTEAFF. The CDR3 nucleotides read TGTGCCAGTAGTGTTGGACAGTGGGGCACTGAAGCTTTCTTT. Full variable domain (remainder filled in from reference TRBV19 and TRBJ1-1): DGGITQSPKYLFRKEGQNVTLSCEQNLNHDAMYWYRQDPGQGLRLIYYSQIVNDFQKGDIAEGYSVSREKKESFPLTVTSAQKNPTAFYLCASSVGQWGTEAFFGQGTRLTVV.

CDR3 sequence (DNA): TGCGCCAGCAGCTTGGAGGGCAGGGGGTATGATGGCTACACCTTC. Its protein is CASSLEGRGYDGYTF. The rearrangement joins TRBV5-1 to TRBJ1-2; 7 nucleotides match TRBD1. The ends lost 0 bases at V and 6 bases at J; junction bases unmatched: 8. CDR1 and CDR2 from the germline V gene are SGHRS and YFSETQ. The CDR3 is 15 residues long.

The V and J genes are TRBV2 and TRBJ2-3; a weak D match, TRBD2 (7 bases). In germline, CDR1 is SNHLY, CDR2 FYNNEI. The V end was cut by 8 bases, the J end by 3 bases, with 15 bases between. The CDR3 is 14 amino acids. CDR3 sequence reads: CASVRGGVTDTQYF. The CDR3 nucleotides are TGTGCCAGCGTGAGGGGGGGAGTTACAGATACGCAGTATTTT.

The CDR3 reads CASSYREGAFF. The CDR3 coding sequence is TGCGCCAGCAGCTACCGGGAGGGAGCTTTCTTT. The chain carries TRBV4-1 and TRBJ1-1; D remains ambiguous. The CDR3 runs to 11 residues. Germline-derived CDR1 and CDR2 are MGHRA and YSYEKL. The V end lost 5 bases, the J end lost 10 bases, and 11 bases lay between the germline ends.